The present T cell receptor (beta chain) was sequenced within a study of beta chain features in type 1 diabetes. At the level of the study: Investigators examined some 110,000,000 sorted cells across all samples.

Only one heparinised blood draw was taken per donor, and its volume averaged about 120 mL. Of the isolated RNA, all was reverse transcribed, and so the sequenced material was expressed TCRB transcripts. The data were produced by immunoSEQ multiplex PCR, yet TCRdb's version contains in-frame clones alone and is incomplete. The sample includes about 270,000 clones, roughly 13% of them seen just once. CDR1 and CDR2 from the germline V gene are SGHRS and YFSETQ. Deletions cut 2 bases from V and 4 bases from J, with 18 bases between. The CDR3 runs 16 residues. Sequenced: naive CD4+ T cells from blood. The genes are TRBV5-1 and TRBJ1-2; the D gene is possibly TRBD1 (6 bases). The receptor was isolated from a woman aged 40-49 years in good health. CDR3 in amino acids: CASSFLGQNSPYGYTF. CDR3 nucleotide sequence: TGCGCCAGCAGCTTTTTAGGACAGAATTCCCCCTATGGCTACACCTTC.